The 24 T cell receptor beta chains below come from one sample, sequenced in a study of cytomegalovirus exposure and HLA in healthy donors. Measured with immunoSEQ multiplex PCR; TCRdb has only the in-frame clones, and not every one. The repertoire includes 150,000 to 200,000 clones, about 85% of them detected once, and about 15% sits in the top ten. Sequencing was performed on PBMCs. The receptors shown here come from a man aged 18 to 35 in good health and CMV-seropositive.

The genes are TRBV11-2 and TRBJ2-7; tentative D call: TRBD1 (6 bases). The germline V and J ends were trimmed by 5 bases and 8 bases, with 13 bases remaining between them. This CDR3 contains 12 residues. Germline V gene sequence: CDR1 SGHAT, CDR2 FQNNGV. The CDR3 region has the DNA TGTGCCAGCAGCCCAACCCAGGGGAAGCAGTACTTC. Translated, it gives CASSPTQGKQYF.

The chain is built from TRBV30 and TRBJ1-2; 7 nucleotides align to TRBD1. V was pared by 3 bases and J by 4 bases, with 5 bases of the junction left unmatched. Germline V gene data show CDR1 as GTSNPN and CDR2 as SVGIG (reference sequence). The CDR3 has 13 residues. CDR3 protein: CAWREDRFYGYTF. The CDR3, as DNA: TGTGCCTGGAGAGAGGACAGGTTCTATGGCTACACCTTC. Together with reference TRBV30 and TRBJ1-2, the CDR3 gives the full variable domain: SQTIHQWPATLVQPVGSPLSLECTVEGTSNPNLYWYRQAAGRGLQLLFYSVGIGQISSEVPQNLSASRPQDRQFILSSKKLLLSDSGFYLCAWREDRFYGYTFGSGTRLTVV.

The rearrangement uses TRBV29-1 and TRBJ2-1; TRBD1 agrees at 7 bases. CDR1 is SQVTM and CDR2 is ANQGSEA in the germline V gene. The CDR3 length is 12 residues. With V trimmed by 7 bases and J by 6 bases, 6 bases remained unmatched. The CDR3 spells CSALRDSNEQFF. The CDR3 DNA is TGCAGCGCTCTCCGGGACAGCAATGAGCAGTTCTTC.

CDR3 bases: TGTGCCAGCAGCGTATTCGGACAGGGCACCGGGGAGCTGTTTTTT. Protein sequence: CASSVFGQGTGELFF. V usage is TRBV9 and J usage is TRBJ2-2; 8 bases are shared with TRBD1. This CDR3 contains 15 residues. The junction had 3 bases not matched to a gene; V was cut back by 1 base and J by 4 bases. Germline V CDR1 and CDR2: SGDLS, YYNGEE.

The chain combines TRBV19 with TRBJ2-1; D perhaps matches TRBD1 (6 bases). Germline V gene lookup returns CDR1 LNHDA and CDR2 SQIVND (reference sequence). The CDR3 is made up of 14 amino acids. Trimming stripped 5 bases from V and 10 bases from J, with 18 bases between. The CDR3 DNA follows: TGTGCCAGTAGTCCCGAGGGGGACGTTCACGAGCAGTTCTTC. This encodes CASSPEGDVHEQFF.

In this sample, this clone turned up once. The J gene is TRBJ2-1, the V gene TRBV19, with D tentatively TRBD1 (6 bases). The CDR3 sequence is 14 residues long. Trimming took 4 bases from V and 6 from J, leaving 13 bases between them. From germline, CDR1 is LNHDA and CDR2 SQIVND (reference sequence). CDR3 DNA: TGTGCCAGTAGTAAGCAACTACAGGGCAATGAGCAGTTCTTC. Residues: CASSKQLQGNEQFF.

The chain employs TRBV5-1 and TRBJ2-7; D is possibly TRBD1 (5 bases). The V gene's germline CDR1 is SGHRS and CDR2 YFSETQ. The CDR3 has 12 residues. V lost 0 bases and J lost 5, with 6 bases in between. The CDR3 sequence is CASSLEGNEQYF. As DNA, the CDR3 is TGCGCCAGCAGCTTGGAGGGGAACGAGCAGTACTTC.

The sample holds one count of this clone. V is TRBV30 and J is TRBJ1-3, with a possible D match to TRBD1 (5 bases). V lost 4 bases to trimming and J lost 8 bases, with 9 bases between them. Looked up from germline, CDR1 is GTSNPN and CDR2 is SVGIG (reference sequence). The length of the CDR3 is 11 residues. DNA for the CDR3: TGTGCCTGGAACCAAGGGGACACCATATATTTT. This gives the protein CAWNQGDTIYF.

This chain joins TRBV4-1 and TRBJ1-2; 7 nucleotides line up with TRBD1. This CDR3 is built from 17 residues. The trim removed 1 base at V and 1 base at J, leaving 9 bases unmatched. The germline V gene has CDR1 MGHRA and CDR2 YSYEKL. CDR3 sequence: CASSQGTGRGFNYGYTF. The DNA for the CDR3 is TGCGCCAGCAGCCAAGGGACAGGTCGGGGCTTTAACTATGGCTACACCTTC.

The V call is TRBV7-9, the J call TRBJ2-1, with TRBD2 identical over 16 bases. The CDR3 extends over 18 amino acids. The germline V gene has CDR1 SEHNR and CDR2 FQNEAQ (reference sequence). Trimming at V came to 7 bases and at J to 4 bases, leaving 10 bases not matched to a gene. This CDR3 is CASTVGTSGRGNYNEQFF. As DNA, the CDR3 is TGTGCCAGCACTGTCGGGACTAGCGGGAGGGGGAATTACAATGAGCAGTTCTTC. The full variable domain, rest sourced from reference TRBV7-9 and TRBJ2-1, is DTGVSQNPRHKITKRGQNVTFRCDPISEHNRLYWYRQTLGQGPEFLTYFQNEAQLEKSRLLSDRFSAERPKGSFSTLEIQRTEQGDSAMYLCASTVGTSGRGNYNEQFFGPGTRLTVL.

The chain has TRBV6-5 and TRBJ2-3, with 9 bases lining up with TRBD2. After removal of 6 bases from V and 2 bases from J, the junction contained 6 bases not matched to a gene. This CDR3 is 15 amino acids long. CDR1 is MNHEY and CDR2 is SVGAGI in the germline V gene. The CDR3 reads CASRLAGSDTDTQYF. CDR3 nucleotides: TGTGCCAGCAGGCTAGCGGGATCAGACACAGATACGCAGTATTTT.

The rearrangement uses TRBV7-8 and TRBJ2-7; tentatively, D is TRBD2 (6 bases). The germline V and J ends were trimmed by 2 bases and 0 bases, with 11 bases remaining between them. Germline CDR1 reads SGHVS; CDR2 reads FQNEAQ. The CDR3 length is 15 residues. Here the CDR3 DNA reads TGTGCCAGCAGCTTACTTGCGGGAACCTCCTACGAGCAGTACTTC. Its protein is CASSLLAGTSYEQYF.

The CDR3 DNA follows: TGTGCCATCGAGGGACTAGCGGTCAATGAGCAGTTCTTC. Its translation is CAIEGLAVNEQFF. This chain uses TRBV2 with TRBJ2-1, with TRBD2 matching over 11 bases. Trimming took 10 bases from V and 6 from J; bases not matched to a gene: 5. This CDR3 is built from 13 residues. The germline V gene has CDR1 SNHLY and CDR2 FYNNEI.

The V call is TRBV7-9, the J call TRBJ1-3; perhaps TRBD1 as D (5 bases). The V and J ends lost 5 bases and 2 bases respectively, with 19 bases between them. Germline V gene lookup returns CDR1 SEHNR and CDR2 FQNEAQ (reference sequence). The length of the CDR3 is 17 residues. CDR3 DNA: TGTGCCAGCAGCCTATACGGGGGACCCTTCGCTGGAAACACCATATATTTT. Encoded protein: CASSLYGGPFAGNTIYF. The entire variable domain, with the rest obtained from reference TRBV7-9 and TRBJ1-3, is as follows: DTGVSQNPRHKITKRGQNVTFRCDPISEHNRLYWYRQTLGQGPEFLTYFQNEAQLEKSRLLSDRFSAERPKGSFSTLEIQRTEQGDSAMYLCASSLYGGPFAGNTIYFGEGSWLTVV.

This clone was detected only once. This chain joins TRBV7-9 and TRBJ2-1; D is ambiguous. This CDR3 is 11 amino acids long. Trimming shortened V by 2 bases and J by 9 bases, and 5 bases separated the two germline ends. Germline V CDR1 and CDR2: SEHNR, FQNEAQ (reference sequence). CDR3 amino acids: CASSLFFEQFF. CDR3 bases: TGTGCCAGCAGCTTATTCTTTGAGCAGTTCTTC.

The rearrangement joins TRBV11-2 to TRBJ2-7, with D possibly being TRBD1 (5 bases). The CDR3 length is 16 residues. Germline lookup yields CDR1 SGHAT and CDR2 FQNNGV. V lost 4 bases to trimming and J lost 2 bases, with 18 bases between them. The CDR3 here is CASSSGPLGPAYEQYF. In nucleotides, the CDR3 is TGTGCCAGCAGCTCGGGCCCATTGGGGCCCGCCTACGAGCAGTACTTC.

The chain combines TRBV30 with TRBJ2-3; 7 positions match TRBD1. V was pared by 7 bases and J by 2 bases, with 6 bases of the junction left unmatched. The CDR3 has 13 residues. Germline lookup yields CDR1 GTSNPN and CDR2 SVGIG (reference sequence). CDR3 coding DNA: TGTGCCTTCTGGGACAGCCTCACAGATACGCAGTATTTT. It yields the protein CAFWDSLTDTQYF.

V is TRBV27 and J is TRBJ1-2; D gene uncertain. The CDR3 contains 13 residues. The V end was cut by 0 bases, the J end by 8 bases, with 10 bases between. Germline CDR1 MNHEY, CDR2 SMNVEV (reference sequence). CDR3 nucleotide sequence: TGTGCCAGCAGTTTATCGTTGACACGAGGCTACACCTTC. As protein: CASSLSLTRGYTF.

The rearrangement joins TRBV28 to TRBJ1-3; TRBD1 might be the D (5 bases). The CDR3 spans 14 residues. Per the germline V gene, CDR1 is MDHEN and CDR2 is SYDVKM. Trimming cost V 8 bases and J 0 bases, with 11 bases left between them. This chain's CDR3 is CASAGGVSGNTIYF. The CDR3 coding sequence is TGTGCCAGCGCCGGGGGGGTCTCTGGAAACACCATATATTTT. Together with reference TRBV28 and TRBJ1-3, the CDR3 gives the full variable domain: DVKVTQSSRYLVKRTGEKVFLECVQDMDHENMFWYRQDPGLGLRLIYFSYDVKMKEKGDIPEGYSVSREKKERFSLILESASTNQTSMYLCASAGGVSGNTIYFGEGSWLTVV.

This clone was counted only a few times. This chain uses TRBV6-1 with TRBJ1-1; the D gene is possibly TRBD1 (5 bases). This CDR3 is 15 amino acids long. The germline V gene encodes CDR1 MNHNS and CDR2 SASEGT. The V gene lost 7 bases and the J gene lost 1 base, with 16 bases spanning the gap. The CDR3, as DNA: TGTGCCAGCATTCATCTCGAAGGACAGAACACTGAAGCTTTCTTT. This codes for CASIHLEGQNTEAFF.

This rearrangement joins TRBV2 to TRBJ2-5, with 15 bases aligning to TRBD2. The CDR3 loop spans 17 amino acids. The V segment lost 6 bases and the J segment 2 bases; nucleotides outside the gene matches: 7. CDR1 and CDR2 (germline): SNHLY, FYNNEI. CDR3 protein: CASRRGLAGGKQETQYF. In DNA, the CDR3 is TGTGCCAGCAGACGCGGACTAGCGGGGGGGAAACAAGAGACCCAGTACTTC.

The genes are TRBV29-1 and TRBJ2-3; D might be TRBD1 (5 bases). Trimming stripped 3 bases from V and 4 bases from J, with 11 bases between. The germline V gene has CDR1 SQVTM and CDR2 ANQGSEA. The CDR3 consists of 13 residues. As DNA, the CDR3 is TGCAGCGTTGAGGGCAGGGTCCCAGATACGCAGTATTTT. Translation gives CSVEGRVPDTQYF.

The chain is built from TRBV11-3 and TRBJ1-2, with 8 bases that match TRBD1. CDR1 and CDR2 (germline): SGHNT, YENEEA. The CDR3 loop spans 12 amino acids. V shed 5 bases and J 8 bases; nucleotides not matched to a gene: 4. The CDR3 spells CASSNSGGGYTF. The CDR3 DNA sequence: TGTGCCAGCAGCAACTCAGGGGGCGGCTACACCTTC.

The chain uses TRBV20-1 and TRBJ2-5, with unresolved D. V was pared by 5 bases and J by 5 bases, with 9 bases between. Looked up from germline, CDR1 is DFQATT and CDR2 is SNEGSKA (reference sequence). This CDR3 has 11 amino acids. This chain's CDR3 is CSAPSGETQYF. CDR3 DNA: TGCAGTGCTCCGAGTGGTGAGACCCAGTACTTC.